This T cell receptor beta chain was sequenced in a study of neurological immune-mediated disorders (dated by TCRdb to the late 2010s). A note on the overall study: Peripheral blood TCR-beta repertoires from patients with HTLV-I-associated myelopathy (HAM/TSP), patients with multiple sclerosis, and healthy controls were compared in the study using UMI-based sequencing. The 90 to 110 TCR-beta libraries covered PBMC samples along with longitudinal samples, technical triplicates, and paired sorted CD4+ and CD8+ T-cell subsets. Of the 70 or so subjects in the cohort, some 15 were HAM/TSP patients, approximately 35 were multiple sclerosis patients, and approximately 20 were healthy controls. General conclusions and limits of the study: No identical CDR3 amino acid sequences were found to be shared among expanded clones across subjects, suggesting that TCR-beta repertoires were private in all groups. TCR clonal expansion was greatest in HAM/TSP patients and smallest in MS patients, who ranked below even healthy controls.

cDNA synthesis used template-switch 5'RACE with a primer carrying a 10-nucleotide random unique molecular identifier tagging each TCR transcript. Each sequencing run produced over 200 million TCR-beta sequences covering 15-18 subjects. Total RNA was extracted with the RNeasy kit. The KAPA Real-time Library Amplification kit was used to amplify TCR-beta VDJ regions with primers targeting the TCR constant region and the 5'RACE anchor. A first PCR added sample indexes and Illumina adaptors, and a second PCR then raised library yield. After purification with Ampure beads, the TCR product of roughly 650 bp was size-selected on a 2% E-gel SizeSelection system. Before pooling, library quality was assessed on a Bioanalyzer, concentration was determined with Qubit, and library quantification was performed with the Kapa Library Quantification kit. Paired-end 2 x 150 bp sequencing of the libraries was performed on an Illumina HiSeq 2500. To increase sequence diversity, roughly 24-31% phiX was spiked into each library pool. The original methods were these. Quality-filtered reads were processed with the UMI-based MiGEC pipeline, and over 75% of raw TCR sequences were removed by the MiGEC pipeline during error correction. VDJ genes were aligned to IMGT germline references, and clonotypes were defined by unique CDR3 amino acid sequence plus V-J genes. Clonal expansion, Shannon diversity, and CDR3 relatedness (CalcPairwiseDistances, ClusterSamples) were evaluated with VDJtools, and phylogenetic trees were built with CLCbio workbench. Using coefficient-of-variation modelling across technical triplicates, the study counted a clone as expanded if it had at least 8 unique UMIs. The public sequencing data were trimmed at Q25 with fastp and processed into clonotypes with MiXCR by TCRdb, which kept only in-frame beta chains. One record per CDR3 amino acid sequence lists the most common genes and DNA. TCRdb, rather than the study authors, made the V and J calls. For this sample the table gives fewer than 20,000 distinct CDR3 sequences, of which 14% were detected only once. The ten biggest clones cover 7.8% of the sample.

TCR libraries for sorted subsets were made from 750,000 to 1,000,000 sorted CD4+ or CD8+ T cells. Peripheral blood was subjected to Ficoll-Hypaque density gradient centrifugation to isolate PBMCs, which were then cryopreserved in liquid nitrogen. The study also sequenced paired sorted CD4+ and CD8+ subsets from healthy controls, HAM/TSP patients and MS patients. This clonotype was seen ten or more times. Which antigen it targets is not known. There are no base qualities to consult, and no much larger clone falls within one base. The germline V gene gives CDR1 as KGHSH and CDR2 as LQKENI. The CDR3 starts with the cysteine, ends with the phenylalanine, and has 19 residues. Only CDR3 DNA is held: 57 bases, read in frame from base 1. After removal of 1 base from V and 2 bases from J, the junction retains 8 bases not matched to a gene.

Sequences were obtained from CD4+ T cells from blood. The source is a woman between 55 and 75 years old with HTLV-1-associated myelopathy (HAM/TSP). The chain is assembled from TRBV18 and TRBJ2-3; TRBD2 agrees with 14 junctional bases. The CDR3 loop reads CASSPRRTSGGPFTDTQYF. The DNA sequence reads TGTGCCAGCTCACCACGGCGGACTAGCGGGGGGCCCTTCACAGATACGCAGTATTTT.